This entry is about one T cell receptor (beta chain). Only in-frame clones appear in the TCRdb table, and some are missing; sequencing was by immunoSEQ multiplex PCR. Here the sample spans 67,000 or so clones, around 95% being singletons. The CDR3 extends over 15 amino acids. With 4 bases removed from V and 5 bases from J, the gap between germline ends came to 15 bases. The germline CDR1 and CDR2 sequences are SGHDT and YYEEEE. The data were taken from a study of technical replicates of blood from four donors. The source material was T cells isolated from PBMCs. This sequence was found in a human donor in good health. This sequence joins TRBV5-6 and TRBJ2-2; possible D gene TRBD1, 6 bases. The chain's CDR3 is CASSRQVPKTGELFF. For the CDR3, the DNA is TGTGCCAGCAGCAGACAGGTCCCCAAGACCGGGGAGCTGTTTTTT.